This paragraph covers one TCR beta chain sequence. Its antigen is undetermined. TCRdb recomputed calls from the RT-PCR reads with MiXCR, one row per CDR3 protein. This sample has some 850,000 distinct CDR3 sequences, with about a fifth found just once. This sample is part of a study of response to subunit inactivated influenza vaccine. Broader study findings: Seasonal influenza vaccination, on each occasion, was suggested by the authors to recruit few new T cells.

The CDR3 sequence is 15 residues long. V lost 5 bases and J lost 5, with 15 bases in between. From germline, CDR1 is MDHEN and CDR2 SYDVKM. Material: PBMCs from blood, obtained around 5 days after vaccination. The chain employs TRBV28 and TRBJ2-2, with D maybe TRBD1 (6 bases). The TCR was taken from a man aged 45-60 years who received an inactivated influenza vaccine. CDR3 in amino acids: CASSPTDRLTGELFF. For the CDR3, the DNA is TGTGCCAGCAGTCCAACCGACAGGTTGACCGGGGAGCTGTTTTTT.